Presented here are 19 T cell receptor beta chains from one specimen sequenced in a study of blood T cell repertoires in COVID-19. This table comes from immunoSEQ multiplex PCR, and its TCRdb copy is limited to in-frame clones, with some not included. The sample shows about 460,000 clones, 80% to 90% of them seen only once. The sample comprised PBMCs or T cells enriched from blood (not recorded which). These receptors came from a woman in her sixties or seventies who had recovered from COVID-19.

The chain uses TRBV7-2 and TRBJ2-5; TRBD1 matches 7 bases. The CDR3 extends over 16 amino acids. CDR1 and CDR2 from the germline V gene are SGHTA and FQGNSA. J gave up 1 base and V 5 bases, and 10 bases lay outside the gene matches. The CDR3 sequence: CASSPQTGKSQETQYF. The DNA of the CDR3 is TGTGCCAGCAGCCCCCAGACAGGGAAGAGCCAAGAGACCCAGTACTTC.

This chain links TRBV24-1 with TRBJ2-1, with 9 positions matching TRBD2. V dropped 6 bases and J dropped 8; count of bases not matched to a gene: 13. CDR1 is KGHDR, CDR2 SFDVKD, per germline. The CDR3 extends over 16 amino acids. Here the CDR3 DNA reads TGTGCCACCAGTTTTGGGGGCGGGGGGGCTTTGGATGAGCAGTTCTTC. Residues: CATSFGGGGALDEQFF.

This sequence joins TRBV25-1 and TRBJ1-4; a possible D gene is TRBD1 (6 bases). V lost 4 bases to trimming and J lost 7 bases, with 16 bases between them. The CDR3 has 15 residues. The V gene's germline CDR1 is MGHDK and CDR2 SYGVNS. CDR3 DNA sequence: TGTGCCAGCAGTGGCCTGACAGGATGGACTGAAAAACTGTTTTTT. Its protein product is CASSGLTGWTEKLFF.

The genes are TRBV21-1 and TRBJ1-5; TRBD1, the table's D call, was not compared with the DNA. TRBV21-1 is noted as a pseudogene. The CDR3 loop spans 15 amino acids. Here the CDR3 DNA reads TGTGCCAGCAGCAAAGCGGGACATCGCAATCAGCCCCAGCATTTT. Translation: CASSKAGHRNQPQHF.

This clone was detected only a few times. This chain links TRBV7-2 with TRBJ2-2; D is ambiguous. V lost 4 bases and J 5 bases, leaving 11 bases between the germline ends. This CDR3 spans 14 amino acids. Per the germline V gene, CDR1 is SGHTA and CDR2 is FQGNSA. CDR3 nucleotides: TGTGCCAGCAGCTCTGGTCAGCGAACCGGGGAGCTGTTTTTT. It codes for CASSSGQRTGELFF.

The V and J genes are TRBV7-2 and TRBJ1-2; 8 nucleotides align to TRBD1. CDR3 length: 18 residues. Germline lookup yields CDR1 SGHTA and CDR2 FQGNSA. With V trimmed by 5 bases and J by 2 bases, 16 bases remained unmatched. CDR3 residues: CASSARSSGGAGNYGYTF. The CDR3 region has the DNA TGTGCCAGCAGCGCCCGATCCTCAGGGGGCGCCGGGAACTATGGCTACACCTTC.

The V call is TRBV6-4, the J call TRBJ2-1; unclear D gene. The CDR3 runs to 13 residues. Per germline, CDR1 MRHNA and CDR2 SNTAGT. V was clipped by 4 bases and J by 7 bases, with 11 bases between them. In nucleotides, the CDR3 is TGTGCCAGCAGTGCCTCGGCAGAAAATGAGCAGTTCTTC. As protein: CASSASAENEQFF.

CDR3 sequence: CASSLLRQGALGANVLTF. The CDR3, as DNA: TGTGCCAGCAGCTTACTGAGACAGGGGGCGCTTGGGGCCAACGTCCTGACTTTC. The chain carries TRBV11-3 and TRBJ2-6, with TRBD1 matching 10 bases. Germline CDR1 reads SGHNT; CDR2 reads YENEEA. The CDR3 consists of 18 residues. Trimming cost V 2 bases and J 3 bases; bases outside gene matches: 7.

V usage is TRBV12-3 or TRBV12-4 and J usage is TRBJ2-3; the D is unclear. Between the trimmed V and J ends, which lost 5 bases and 2 bases, there was a span of 5 bases. CDR3 size: 12 residues. CDR3 loop: CASSLNTDTQYF. In DNA, the CDR3 is TGTGCCAGCAGTCTAAACACAGATACGCAGTATTTT.

This clone has just one count. The chain combines TRBV6-1 with TRBJ1-3; D is unresolved. The V end lost 2 bases, the J end lost 1 base, and 12 bases lay between the germline ends. The germline CDR1 and CDR2 sequences are MNHNS and SASEGT. The CDR3 consists of 16 residues. This CDR3 reads CASSEQAASSGNTIYF. Written as DNA, the CDR3 is TGTGCCAGCAGTGAACAGGCAGCCTCTTCTGGAAACACCATATATTTT.

This CDR3 is CATSGRGTDTQYF. The CDR3 nucleotides are TGTGCCACCTCCGGCCGGGGCACAGATACGCAGTATTTT. V is TRBV24-1 and J is TRBJ2-3; D is unclear. This CDR3 region has 13 residues. Per the germline V gene, CDR1 is KGHDR and CDR2 is SFDVKD. Deletions cut 9 bases from V and 1 base from J, with 10 bases between.

The rearrangement joins TRBV21-1 to TRBJ1-1. TRBV21-1 is termed a pseudogene. CDR3 size: 11 residues. The CDR3 sequence: CASKGRTEAFF. The DNA for the CDR3 is TGTGCCAGCAAAGGGAGGACTGAAGCTTTCTTT.

The rearrangement uses TRBV30 and TRBJ1-4; TRBD1 agrees at 8 bases. V lost 0 bases, J lost 6 bases, and 12 bases stayed unmatched. The germline CDR1 and CDR2 sequences are GTSNPN and SVGIG (reference sequence). The CDR3 has 17 residues. This chain's CDR3 is CAWSVRPGGEGDEKLFF. DNA of the CDR3: TGTGCCTGGAGTGTACGTCCAGGGGGCGAAGGGGATGAAAAACTGTTTTTT.

V is TRBV9 and J is TRBJ1-2; 9 bases map to TRBD1. V was pared by 3 bases and J by 7 bases, with 10 bases of the junction left unmatched. The germline CDR1 and CDR2 sequences are SGDLS and YYNGEE. The length of the CDR3 is 15 residues. The CDR3 nucleotides are TGTGCCAGCAGCGCTCCGGGACAGGGCGTCGGTGGCTACACCTTC. Its translation: CASSAPGQGVGGYTF.

The chain employs TRBV5-1 and TRBJ1-2, with D tentatively TRBD1 (6 bases). CDR3 length: 17 residues. Germline CDR1 reads SGHRS; CDR2 reads YFSETQ. The ends were cut back, 2 bases at V and 4 bases at J, with 21 bases in the middle. The CDR3 protein is CASSLSRDTRFGYGYTF. The CDR3 coding sequence is TGCGCCAGCAGCTTAAGCCGGGACACCCGCTTTGGCTATGGCTACACCTTC. The full variable domain, its missing parts supplied by reference TRBV5-1 and TRBJ1-2, is KAGVTQTPRYLIKTRGQQVTLSCSPISGHRSVSWYQQTPGQGLQFLFEYFSETQRNKGNFPGRFSGRQFSNSRSEMNVSTLELGDSALYLCASSLSRDTRFGYGYTFGSGTRLTVV.

The chain uses TRBV29-1 and TRBJ2-3, with D tentatively TRBD1 (6 bases). Per germline, CDR1 SQVTM and CDR2 ANQGSEA. This CDR3 comprises 14 residues. Trimming took off 4 bases at V and 0 bases at J, with 11 bases between the two ends. CDR3 DNA sequence: TGCAGCGTTGGAGGGGGTACTAGCACAGATACGCAGTATTTT. This codes for CSVGGGTSTDTQYF.

The CDR3, as DNA: TGTGCCAGTAGTTCTCGATCCCTCGGGAGCTCTGGAAACACCATATATTTT. It yields the protein CASSSRSLGSSGNTIYF. This rearrangement joins TRBV19 to TRBJ1-3; D not certain. V was shortened by 5 bases and J by 0 bases, with 17 bases between the two germline ends. The CDR3 has 17 amino acids. CDR1 and CDR2 (germline): LNHDA, SQIVND (reference sequence).

This clone was observed a single time. The CDR3, as DNA: TGTGCCATCAGCGGACAGGGCCTCTACGAGCAGTACGTC. This sequence encodes CAISGQGLYEQYV. The chain links TRBV10-3 to TRBJ2-7; the match to TRBD1 covers 8 bases. Germline CDR1 reads ENHRY; CDR2 reads SYGVKD. The V segment lost 6 bases and the J segment 3 bases; nucleotides outside the gene matches: 4. CDR3 length equals 13 residues.

The chain recombines TRBV30 with TRBJ1-3; D is unclear. Germline assignment: CDR1 GTSNPN and CDR2 SVGIG (reference sequence). CDR3 length: 11 amino acids. For the CDR3, the DNA is TGTGCTCGGAGTCATGGAAACACCATATATTTT. Its protein is CARSHGNTIYF.